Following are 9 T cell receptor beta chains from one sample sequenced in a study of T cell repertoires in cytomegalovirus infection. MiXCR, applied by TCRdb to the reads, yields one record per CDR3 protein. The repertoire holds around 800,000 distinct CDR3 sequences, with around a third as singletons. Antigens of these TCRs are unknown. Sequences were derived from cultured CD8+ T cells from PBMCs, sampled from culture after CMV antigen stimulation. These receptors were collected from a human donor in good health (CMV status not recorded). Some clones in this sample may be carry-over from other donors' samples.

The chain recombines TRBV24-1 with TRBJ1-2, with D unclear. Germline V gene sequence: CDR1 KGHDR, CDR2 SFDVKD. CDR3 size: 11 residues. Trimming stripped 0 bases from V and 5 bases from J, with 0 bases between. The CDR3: CATSDLYGYTF. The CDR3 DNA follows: TGTGCCACCAGTGATTTGTATGGCTACACCTTC.

Here the CDR3 reads CASSQEWREKLFF. The CDR3 DNA is TGTGCCAGCAGCCAAGAATGGCGGGAAAAACTGTTTTTT. The chain employs TRBV14 and TRBJ1-4; D not resolved. Germline CDR1 is SGHDN and CDR2 is FVKESK. V was pared by 0 bases and J by 8 bases, with 7 bases between. The CDR3 has 13 amino acids.

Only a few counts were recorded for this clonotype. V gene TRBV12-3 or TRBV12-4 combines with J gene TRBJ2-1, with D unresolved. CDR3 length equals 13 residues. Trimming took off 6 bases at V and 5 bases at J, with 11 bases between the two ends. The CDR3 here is CASSRDLDNEQFF. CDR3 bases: TGTGCCAGCAGCCGCGACCTGGACAATGAGCAGTTCTTC.

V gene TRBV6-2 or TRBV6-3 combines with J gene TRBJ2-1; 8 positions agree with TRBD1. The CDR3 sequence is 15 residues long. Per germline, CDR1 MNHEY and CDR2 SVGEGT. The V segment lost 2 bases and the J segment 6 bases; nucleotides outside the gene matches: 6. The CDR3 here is CASSYIGQGSNEQFF. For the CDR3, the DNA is TGTGCCAGCAGTTACATTGGACAGGGCAGCAATGAGCAGTTCTTC.

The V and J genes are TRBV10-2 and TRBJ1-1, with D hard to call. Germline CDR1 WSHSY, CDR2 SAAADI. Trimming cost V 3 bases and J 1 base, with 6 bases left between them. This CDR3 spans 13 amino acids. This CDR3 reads CASSETSNTEAFF. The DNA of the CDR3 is TGCGCCAGCAGTGAAACATCGAACACTGAAGCTTTCTTT.

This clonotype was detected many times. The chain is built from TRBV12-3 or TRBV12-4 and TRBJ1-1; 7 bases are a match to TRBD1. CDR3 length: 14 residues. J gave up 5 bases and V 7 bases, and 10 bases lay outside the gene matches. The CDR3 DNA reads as TGTGCCAGCACGTGGTCAGGGGGAAAAACTGAAGCTTTCTTT. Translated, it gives CASTWSGGKTEAFF.

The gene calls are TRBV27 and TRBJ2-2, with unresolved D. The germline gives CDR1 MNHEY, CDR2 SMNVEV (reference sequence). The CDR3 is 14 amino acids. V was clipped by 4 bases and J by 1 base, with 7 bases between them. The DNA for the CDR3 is TGTGCCAGCAGTTCCCAATTGAACACCGGGGAGCTGTTTTTT. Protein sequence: CASSSQLNTGELFF.

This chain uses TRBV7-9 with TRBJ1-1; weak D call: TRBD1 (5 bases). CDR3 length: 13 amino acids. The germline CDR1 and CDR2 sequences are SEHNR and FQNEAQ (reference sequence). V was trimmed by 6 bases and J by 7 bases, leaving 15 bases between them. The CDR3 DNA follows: TGTGCCAGCAGTGACAGACCGGCCGATGAAGCTTTCTTT. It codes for CASSDRPADEAFF.

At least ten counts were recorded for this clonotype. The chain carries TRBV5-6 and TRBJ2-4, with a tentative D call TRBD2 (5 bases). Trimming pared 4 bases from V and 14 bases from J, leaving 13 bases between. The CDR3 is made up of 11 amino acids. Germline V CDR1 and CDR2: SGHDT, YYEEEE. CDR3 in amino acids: CASSGFFGEYF. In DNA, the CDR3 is TGTGCCAGCAGCGGTTTCTTCGGGGAGTACTTC.